This T cell receptor (beta chain) was captured by sequencing in a study of T-cell reconstitution after alpha-beta-depleted transplantation in children. As it was prepared, the TCRbeta library received unique molecular identifiers. TCRdb re-called the PCR reads through MiXCR, storing one row per CDR3 protein. The profile shows around 360,000 distinct CDR3 sequences, about 9.3% of them singletons. Trimming took 3 bases from V and 6 from J, leaving 7 bases between them. CDR1 ENHRY and CDR2 SYGVKD come from the germline V gene. The CDR3 totals 12 residues. The sequenced sample was PBMCs from the stem cell graft donor, obtained from the stem cell graft. The TCR originated in a human donor who donated a stem cell graft to a child with acute lymphoblastic leukemia. The genes are TRBV10-3 and TRBJ2-3, with D unclear. The chain's CDR3 is CAISDHLDTQYF. The CDR3 DNA reads TGTGCCATCAGTGACCATCTGGATACGCAGTATTTT.